This T cell receptor (beta chain) is from a study of neurological immune-mediated disorders. Trimming at V came to 1 base and at J to 2 bases, leaving 6 bases not matched to a gene. The CDR3 is 15 amino acids. CDR1 is DFQATT, CDR2 SNEGSKA, per germline (reference sequence). This clonotype has a count of ten or more. Antigen: not known. Use was made of approximately 980,000 CD4+ or CD8+ T cells in sorted libraries. Study-wide results and caveats: HTLV-1-associated myelopathy showed the most TCR clonal expansion; multiple sclerosis the least, below healthy controls.

TCRdb used MiXCR to reprocess the 5' RACE reads, holding one entry per CDR3 protein. The sample lists about 14,000 distinct CDR3 sequences, about 12% seen once, with 35% to 45% in the top ten. The sequence came from a female donor with HTLV-1-associated myelopathy (HAM/TSP). The V gene is TRBV20-1, the J gene TRBJ2-3; 7 bases line up with TRBD2. Material for sequencing was CD8+ T cells from blood. CDR3 in DNA: TGCAGTGCTAGAGTTGGACTAGGTGACACAGATACGCAGTATTTT. Translated, it gives CSARVGLGDTDTQYF.